The 2 T cell receptor beta chains below were found in one sample sequenced in a study of regulatory T cells in long-lasting Graves disease. Time point given: persistent/refractory GD, antithyroid drugs over 5 years with positive TRAb. RNA isolated from PBMCs was used to make the TCR library. Assembly of TCR beta libraries relied on iRepertoire HTBI primers together with Arm-PCR of CDR3 regions. One entry per CDR3 protein results from TCRdb running MiXCR on the multiplex PCR reads. The profile shows roughly 500,000 distinct CDR3 sequences, 20% to 25% of them singletons. Sequencing used peripheral blood mononuclear cells (PBMCs), obtained when the disease was refractory, from a patient treated with antithyroid drugs. Receptors were obtained from a female donor with Graves disease.

This clonotype has more than one count but fewer than ten. V is TRBV19 and J is TRBJ1-5; D is perhaps TRBD1 (5 bases). This CDR3 comprises 19 residues. V gave up 3 bases and J gave up 2 bases, with 23 bases separating them. Germline V gives CDR1 LNHDA, CDR2 SQIVND (reference sequence). CDR3 residues: CASSISTLGWGSGNQPQHF. The CDR3 nucleotides read TGTGCCAGTAGTATTTCAACTCTCGGGTGGGGGAGTGGCAATCAGCCCCAGCATTTT. Complete variable domain (other parts from reference TRBV19 and TRBJ1-5): DGGITQSPKYLFRKEGQNVTLSCEQNLNHDAMYWYRQDPGQGLRLIYYSQIVNDFQKGDIAEGYSVSREKKESFPLTVTSAQKNPTAFYLCASSISTLGWGSGNQPQHFGDGTRLSIL.

This clonotype appeared many times. The V gene is TRBV28, the J gene TRBJ2-7, with 7 nucleotides matching TRBD2. This CDR3 is built from 14 residues. Losses at the gene ends were 6 bases for V and 4 bases for J; bases not matched to a gene: 9. Germline V CDR1 and CDR2: MDHEN, SYDVKM. The chain's CDR3 is CASRSLGRSYEQYF. CDR3 in DNA: TGTGCCAGCAGATCCCTCGGGAGGAGTTACGAGCAGTACTTC.